This entry lists 24 T cell receptor beta chains sequenced from one sample in a study of human T cells and chemical hapten exposure (dated by TCRdb to the early 2020s). The sample's time point, from its label and the paper: pre-sensitization, week 0. Interpreted using the paper, the treatment or condition label stands for: therapeutic diphenylcyclopropenone sensitization with weekly scalp DPC. Library preparation used RACE. Instrument on record: NextSeq 500. TCRdb took the public reads, trimmed them with fastp at Q25, ran MiXCR for clone calling and kept in-frame beta chains. CDR3 protein sequences are deduplicated, and each keeps its most common genes and DNA. The sample data list around 250,000 distinct CDR3 sequences, and about 9% of these were observed just once. The biggest ten clones account for 2% to 2.5% of the sample. The material was whole blood, obtained in connection with sensitization to the hapten diphenylcyclopropenone (DPC). The receptors shown here come from a woman between 35 and 50 years old with alopecia areata. Some clones in this sample may be carry-over from other donors' samples.

A few counts support this clonotype. V is TRBV29-1 and J is TRBJ2-1; 12 bases fit TRBD2. The junction had 12 bases not matched to a gene; V was cut back by 7 bases and J by 8 bases. Germline V gene sequence: CDR1 SQVTM, CDR2 ANQGSEA. The CDR3 sequence is 15 residues long. CDR3 sequence: CSAGHRLAGVHEQFF. CDR3 in DNA: TGCAGCGCTGGCCATAGACTAGCGGGAGTCCATGAGCAGTTCTTC.

J is TRBJ1-6 and V is TRBV9; D perhaps matches TRBD1 (6 bases). The CDR3 extends over 14 amino acids. Per the germline V gene, CDR1 is SGDLS and CDR2 is YYNGEE. Trimming stripped 2 bases from V and 6 bases from J, with 9 bases between. For the CDR3, the DNA is TGTGCCAGCAGCGTCGAACAGGGTAATTCACCCCTCCACTTT. Translated: CASSVEQGNSPLHF. Based on the CDR3 plus reference TRBV9 and TRBJ1-6, the full variable domain is DSGVTQTPKHLITATGQRVTLRCSPRSGDLSVYWYQQSLDQGLQFLIQYYNGEERAKGNILERFSAQQFPDLHSELNLSSLELGDSALYFCASSVEQGNSPLHFGNGTRLTVT.

A few counts support this clonotype. V is TRBV4-3 and J is TRBJ2-1; 8 nucleotides align to TRBD2. Germline CDR1 and CDR2: LGHNA and YSLEER. The CDR3 extends over 16 amino acids. The V gene end was trimmed by 0 bases and the J gene end by 0 bases; junction bases not matched to a gene: 1. For the CDR3, the DNA is TGCGCCAGCAGCCAAGACCTAGCGGGCTCCTACAATGAGCAGTTCTTC. It codes for CASSQDLAGSYNEQFF.

This clonotype was seen at least ten times. This chain joins TRBV7-2 and TRBJ2-3, with D possibly matching TRBD1 (5 bases). The ends were cut back, 0 bases at V and 4 bases at J, with 14 bases in the middle. This CDR3 is 16 amino acids long. Germline CDR1 SGHTA, CDR2 FQGNSA. The CDR3 loop reads CASSLAGRLSADTQYF. The CDR3 DNA follows: TGTGCCAGCAGCTTAGCGGGGCGATTAAGCGCAGATACGCAGTATTTT.

This rearrangement joins TRBV9 to TRBJ2-2; 7 bases are a match to TRBD2. With 4 bases clipped from V and 6 bases from J, the junction kept 12 bases outside the gene matches. Germline V gene data show CDR1 as SGDLS and CDR2 as YYNGEE. The CDR3 extends over 16 amino acids. CDR3 bases: TGTGCCAGCAGCTCCTTCGCGACTAGCTTTGCCGGGGAGCTGTTTTTT. The encoded protein is CASSSFATSFAGELFF.

The sample holds a few counts of this clonotype. The rearrangement links TRBV20-1 to TRBJ2-2, with TRBD1 matching over 8 bases. Per germline, CDR1 DFQATT and CDR2 SNEGSKA (reference sequence). The CDR3 extends over 14 amino acids. The junction had 3 bases not matched to a gene; V was cut back by 6 bases and J by 0 bases. The CDR3 nucleotides are TGCAGTGCATCGGGACAGGCGAACACCGGGGAGCTGTTTTTT. Its translation: CSASGQANTGELFF.

The chain uses TRBV29-1 and TRBJ2-3; 7 bases line up with TRBD2. The CDR3 is made up of 13 amino acids. Trimming took 7 bases from V and 2 from J; bases not matched to a gene: 6. Per the germline V gene, CDR1 is SQVTM and CDR2 is ANQGSEA. CDR3 region: CSELAGLTDTQYF. Here the CDR3 DNA reads TGCAGCGAGTTAGCGGGCCTCACAGATACGCAGTATTTT.

The J gene is TRBJ2-7, the V gene TRBV4-1; perhaps TRBD2 as D (5 bases). The CDR3 loop spans 14 amino acids. Germline CDR1 is MGHRA and CDR2 is YSYEKL. Trimming took off 2 bases at V and 2 bases at J, with 10 bases between the two ends. In nucleotides, the CDR3 is TGCGCCAGCAGCCAACGCGGGTTTCCCTACGAGCAGTACTTC. Amino acids: CASSQRGFPYEQYF.

This clonotype was detected only a few times. This chain uses TRBV7-2 with TRBJ1-1, with D maybe TRBD1 (5 bases). Looked up from germline, CDR1 is SGHTA and CDR2 is FQGNSA. The length of the CDR3 is 15 residues. Trimming removed 4 bases at V and 0 bases at J, with 12 bases between. The CDR3 DNA reads as TGTGCCAGCAGCTATGCGGGACGGTTGAACACTGAAGCTTTCTTT. Translating gives CASSYAGRLNTEAFF.

CDR3 protein: CASSSQGATAGELFF. CDR3 DNA sequence: TGTGCCAGCAGTTCCCAGGGGGCGACTGCCGGGGAGCTGTTTTTT. The chain is built from TRBV12-3 or TRBV12-4 and TRBJ2-2; 8 nucleotides agree with TRBD1. The CDR3 is 15 amino acids. V dropped 4 bases and J dropped 6; count of bases not matched to a gene: 7.

This clonotype was counted only a few times. V gene TRBV6-2 or TRBV6-3 combines with J gene TRBJ2-1; 10 nucleotides align to TRBD2. V shed 1 base and J 9 bases; nucleotides not matched to a gene: 3. Germline V gives CDR1 MNHEY, CDR2 SVGEGT. This CDR3 has 14 amino acids. The CDR3: CASSYLTSGLEQFF. CDR3 coding DNA: TGTGCCAGCAGTTACTTGACTAGCGGGCTTGAGCAGTTCTTC.

This clonotype was picked up a small number of times. V gene TRBV7-8 combines with J gene TRBJ2-7; D is unclear. The V end lost 6 bases, the J end lost 4 bases, and 19 bases lay between the germline ends. The germline gives CDR1 SGHVS, CDR2 FQNEAQ. There are 15 residues in the CDR3. The chain's CDR3 is CASSPVPDGLYEQYF. DNA of the CDR3: TGTGCCAGCAGTCCCGTCCCCGACGGTTTGTACGAGCAGTACTTC. The full variable domain, with the rest looked up from reference TRBV7-8 and TRBJ2-7, is GAGVSQSPRYKVAKRGQDVALRCDPISGHVSLFWYQQALGQGPEFLTYFQNEAQLDKSGLPSDRFFAERPEGSVSTLKIQRTQQEDSAVYLCASSPVPDGLYEQYFGPGTRLTVT.

This clonotype has just a few counts. This chain links TRBV27 with TRBJ1-3; 9 bases map to TRBD1. V lost 5 bases to trimming and J lost 4 bases; unmatched junction nucleotides: 3. The V gene's germline CDR1 is MNHEY and CDR2 SMNVEV (reference sequence). This CDR3 is 14 amino acids long. The chain's CDR3 is CASSAGTGGNTIYF. The CDR3 DNA follows: TGTGCCAGCAGTGCCGGGACAGGGGGAAACACCATATATTTT.

This clonotype was seen many times. The chain recombines TRBV7-8 with TRBJ2-2; 9 positions match TRBD2. CDR1 is SGHVS, CDR2 FQNEAQ, per germline. V was pared by 0 bases and J by 4 bases, with 6 bases of the junction left unmatched. The CDR3 runs 17 residues. The CDR3 protein is CASSLARRLAATGELFF. The CDR3 DNA follows: TGTGCCAGCAGCTTAGCGCGTAGACTAGCGGCCACCGGGGAGCTGTTTTTT.

The chain combines TRBV7-2 with TRBJ1-4; weak D call: TRBD1 (5 bases). The V and J ends lost 5 bases and 0 bases respectively, with 13 bases between them. Germline values: CDR1 SGHTA, CDR2 FQGNSA. The CDR3 runs 16 residues. CDR3 amino acids: CASSTTGTATNEKLFF. CDR3 bases: TGTGCCAGCAGCACCACTGGGACGGCAACTAATGAAAAACTGTTTTTT.

The chain carries TRBV12-3 or TRBV12-4 and TRBJ2-7; D not certain. The V gene lost 2 bases and the J gene lost 5 bases, with 16 bases spanning the gap. The CDR3 consists of 15 residues. CDR3 in amino acids: CASSLQDLGRDEQYF. DNA for the CDR3: TGTGCCAGCAGTTTACAGGACCTTGGTCGGGACGAGCAGTACTTC.

This clonotype was observed a handful of times. This sequence joins TRBV20-1 and TRBJ1-1; no definite D call. The CDR3 is made up of 12 amino acids. Trimming stripped 5 bases from V and 7 bases from J, with 14 bases between. Germline loops: CDR1 DFQATT, CDR2 SNEGSKA (reference sequence). CDR3 in amino acids: CSALRTVVEAFF. The CDR3 coding sequence is TGCAGTGCTCTCAGGACGGTAGTTGAAGCTTTCTTT.

This clonotype was counted at least ten times. The rearrangement joins TRBV3-1 to TRBJ2-3; TRBD2 aligns across 7 bases. The trim removed 4 bases at V and 2 bases at J, leaving 15 bases unmatched. The CDR3 spans 18 residues. CDR1 is LGHDT, CDR2 YNNKEL, per germline (reference sequence). Here the CDR3 DNA reads TGTGCCAGCAGCCGCCCGCCTTTGGCTAGCGGCCACACAGATACGCAGTATTTT. This encodes CASSRPPLASGHTDTQYF.

This chain links TRBV6-6 with TRBJ2-5; TRBD2 matches 10 bases. The trim removed 2 bases at V and 5 bases at J, leaving 2 bases unmatched. Per germline, CDR1 MNHNY and CDR2 SVGAGI (reference sequence). This CDR3 has 14 amino acids. CDR3 nucleotides: TGTGCCAGCAGTTACAAGGGACTAGCGGAGACCCAGTACTTC. Its translation: CASSYKGLAETQYF.

This clonotype was picked up many times. The V gene is TRBV6-2 or TRBV6-3, the J gene TRBJ2-1; 11 bases fit TRBD2. Germline loops: CDR1 MNHEY, CDR2 SVGEGT. V was clipped by 6 bases and J by 3 bases; unmatched bases: 4. This CDR3 has 15 amino acids. In DNA form, the CDR3 reads TGTGCCAGCAGCTCCCTAGCGGGAGGCTACAATGAGCAGTTCTTC. Its protein is CASSSLAGGYNEQFF.

This clonotype occurred a few times. V gene TRBV7-2 combines with J gene TRBJ2-2, with 7 nucleotides matching TRBD1. CDR1 and CDR2 (germline): SGHTA, FQGNSA. CDR3 length: 16 residues. V was clipped by 1 base and J by 4 bases; unmatched bases: 6. The CDR3 is CASSLVGTASTGELFF. The DNA of the CDR3 is TGTGCCAGCAGCTTAGTAGGGACAGCCAGCACCGGGGAGCTGTTTTTT.

This chain connects TRBV7-9 to TRBJ1-5; D is ambiguous. The CDR3 covers 13 residues. Germline assignment: CDR1 SEHNR and CDR2 FQNEAQ (reference sequence). Trimming took off 5 bases at V and 7 bases at J, with 12 bases between the two ends. The CDR3 DNA is TGTGCCAGCAGCCGCGACGGACGGCAGCCCCAGCATTTT. Its translation: CASSRDGRQPQHF.

In its sample, this clonotype was seen many times. CDR3 in amino acids: CASSKGQPNTEAFF. The CDR3 nucleotides are TGTGCCAGCAGTAAGGGACAGCCGAACACTGAAGCTTTCTTT. The V gene is TRBV28, the J gene TRBJ1-1; 7 nucleotides line up with TRBD1. Germline CDR1 and CDR2: MDHEN and SYDVKM. This CDR3 spans 14 amino acids. Trimming removed 5 bases from V and 1 base from J; junction bases left unmatched: 4.

This clonotype occurred a few times. The gene calls are TRBV28 and TRBJ2-1; 8 bases fit TRBD1. Germline V lookup: CDR1 MDHEN, CDR2 SYDVKM. The ends lost 3 bases at V and 12 bases at J; junction bases unmatched: 4. The CDR3 is made up of 12 amino acids. The CDR3, as DNA: TGTGCCAGCAGTTTCCAGGGGGCGGTGCAGTTCTTC. Translating gives CASSFQGAVQFF.